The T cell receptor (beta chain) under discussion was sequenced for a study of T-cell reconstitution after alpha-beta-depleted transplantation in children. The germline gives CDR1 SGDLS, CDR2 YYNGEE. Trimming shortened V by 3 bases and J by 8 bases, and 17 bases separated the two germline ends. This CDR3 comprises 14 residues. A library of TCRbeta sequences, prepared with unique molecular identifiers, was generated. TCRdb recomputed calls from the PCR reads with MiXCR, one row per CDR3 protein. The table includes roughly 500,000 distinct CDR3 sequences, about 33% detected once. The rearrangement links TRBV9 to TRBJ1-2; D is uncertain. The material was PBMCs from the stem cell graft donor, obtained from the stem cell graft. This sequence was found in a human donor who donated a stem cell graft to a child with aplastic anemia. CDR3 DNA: TGTGCCAGCAGCGATCCGGACTGGGTTGGCGGCTACACCTTC. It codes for CASSDPDWVGGYTF.